The rows below give T cell receptor beta chains drawn from one sample of a study of cytotoxic CD8 clonotypes in ibrutinib-treated CLL. Profiled with immunoSEQ multiplex PCR; TCRdb holds only in-frame clones, not every one. The data show about 160,000 clones, roughly 86% seen once. The source was PBMCs, collected after 12 months of ibrutinib treatment. The receptors originated from a human donor with chronic lymphocytic leukemia. The conserved cysteine and the conserved F or W are not part of the CDR3 here. Fields, in order: V gene, CDR3 protein.

TRBV5-1 ASSIGTGGQETQY
TRBV9 ASSVGVSSNQPQH
TRBV7-3 ASAVGNAGELF
TRBV5-6 ASSFSLGAQPQH
TRBV19 ASSGRAGGVGEQY
TRBV4-3 ASSLQIDLDGELF
TRBV6-1 ASRVRENTEAF
TRBV5-4 ASSWDGTDTQY
TRBV5-1 ASSLLEYTGELF
TRBV9 ASSVVGGLAGTDTQY
TRBV19 ASMGEQYEQY
TRBV7-6 ASGDRGLTEAF
TRBV5-1 ASSLGQGVGSPLH
TRBV6-6 ASSSEEVIGAVAF
TRBV2 ASSEGLALANEQF
TRBV2 ASRRDRGNEKLF
TRBV6-5 ASSFQRSYEQY
TRBV7-9 ASSLAVQETQY
TRBV7-9 ASSSRTGTAETQY
TRBV7-9 ASSFGTANYEQY
TRBV5-6 ASTRTGELAKNIQY
TRBV28 ASTSAGHEQY
TRBV5-1 ASSLEVAHTTEQY
TRBV6-5 ASSSNYGYT
TRBV7-9 ASRRATGELF
TRBV19 ASSKGLARSFTDTQY
TRBV7-2 ASSLEGFSNQPQH